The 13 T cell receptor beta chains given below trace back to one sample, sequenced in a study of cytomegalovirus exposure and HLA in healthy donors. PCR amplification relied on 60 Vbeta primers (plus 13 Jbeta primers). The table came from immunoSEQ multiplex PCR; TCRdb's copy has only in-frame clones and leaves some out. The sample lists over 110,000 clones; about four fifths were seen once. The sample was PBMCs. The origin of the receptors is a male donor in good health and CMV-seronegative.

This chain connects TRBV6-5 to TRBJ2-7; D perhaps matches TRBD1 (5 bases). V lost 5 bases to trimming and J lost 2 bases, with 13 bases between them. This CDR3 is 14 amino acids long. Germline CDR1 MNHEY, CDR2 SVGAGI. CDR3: CASSQTVMAYEQYF. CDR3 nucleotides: TGTGCCAGCAGTCAGACAGTGATGGCCTACGAGCAGTACTTC.

The CDR3 reads CSAGGVTEAFF. The CDR3 DNA is TGCAGTGCAGGGGGGGTCACTGAAGCTTTCTTT. The V and J genes are TRBV20-1 and TRBJ1-1; D possibly corresponds to TRBD1 (6 bases). Per the germline V gene, CDR1 is DFQATT and CDR2 is SNEGSKA (reference sequence). This CDR3 has 11 residues. Between the trimmed V and J ends, which lost 6 bases and 4 bases, there was a span of 9 bases.

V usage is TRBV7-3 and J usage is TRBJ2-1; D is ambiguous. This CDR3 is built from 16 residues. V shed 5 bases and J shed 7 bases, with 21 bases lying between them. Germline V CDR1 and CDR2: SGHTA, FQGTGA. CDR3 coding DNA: TGTGCCAGCAGCCAAACCGGGTCCCGCTTTATAAATGAGCAGTTCTTC. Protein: CASSQTGSRFINEQFF.

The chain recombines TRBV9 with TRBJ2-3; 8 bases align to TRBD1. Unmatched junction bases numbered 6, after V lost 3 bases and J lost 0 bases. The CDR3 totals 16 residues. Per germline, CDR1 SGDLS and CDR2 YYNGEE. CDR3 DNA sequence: TGTGCCAGCAGCGCCCAGGGGGCCCCTAGCACAGATACGCAGTATTTT. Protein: CASSAQGAPSTDTQYF.

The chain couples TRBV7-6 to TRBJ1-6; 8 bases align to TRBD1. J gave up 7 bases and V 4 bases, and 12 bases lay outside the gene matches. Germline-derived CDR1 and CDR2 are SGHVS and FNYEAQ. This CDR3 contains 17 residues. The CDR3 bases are TGTGCCAGCAGCTCTATCAAGGACAGGGAGGACAATTCACCCCTCCACTTT. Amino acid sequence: CASSSIKDREDNSPLHF.

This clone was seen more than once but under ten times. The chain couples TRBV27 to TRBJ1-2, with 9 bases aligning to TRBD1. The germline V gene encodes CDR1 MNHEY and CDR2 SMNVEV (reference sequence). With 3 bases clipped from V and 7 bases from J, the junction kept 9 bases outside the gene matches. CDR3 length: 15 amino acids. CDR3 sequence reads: CASSFGPDRGSGYTF. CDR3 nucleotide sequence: TGTGCCAGCAGTTTTGGTCCGGACAGGGGTTCTGGCTACACCTTC.

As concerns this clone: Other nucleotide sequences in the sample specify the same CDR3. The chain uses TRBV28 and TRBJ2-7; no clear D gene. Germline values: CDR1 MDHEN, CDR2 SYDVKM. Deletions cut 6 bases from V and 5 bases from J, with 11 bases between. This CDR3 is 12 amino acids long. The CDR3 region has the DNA TGTGCCAGCAGCTTAAGAAGAGACGAGCAGTACTTC. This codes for CASSLRRDEQYF.

The CDR3 DNA sequence: TGTGCCAGCAGCTTAAAGACCCCCCGCGGGAGGGGGGATGAGCAGTTCTTC. Amino acid sequence: CASSLKTPRGRGDEQFF. The V and J genes are TRBV7-3 and TRBJ2-1; 9 bases are a match to TRBD2. V shed 1 base and J 8 bases; nucleotides not matched to a gene: 12. Germline loops: CDR1 SGHTA, CDR2 FQGTGA. The CDR3 is made up of 17 amino acids. The full variable domain, rest sourced from reference TRBV7-3 and TRBJ2-1, is GAGVSQTPSNKVTEKGKYVELRCDPISGHTALYWYRQSLGQGPEFLIYFQGTGAADDSGLPNDRFFAVRPEGSVSTLKIQRTERGDSAVYLCASSLKTPRGRGDEQFFGPGTRLTVL.

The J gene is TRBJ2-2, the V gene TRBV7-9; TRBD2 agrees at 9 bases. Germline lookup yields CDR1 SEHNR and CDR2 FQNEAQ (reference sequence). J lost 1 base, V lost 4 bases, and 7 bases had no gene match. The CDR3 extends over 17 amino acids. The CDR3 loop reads CASSSLLAGLNTGELFF. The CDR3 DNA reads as TGTGCCAGCAGCTCCCTCCTAGCGGGGCTGAACACCGGGGAGCTGTTTTTT.

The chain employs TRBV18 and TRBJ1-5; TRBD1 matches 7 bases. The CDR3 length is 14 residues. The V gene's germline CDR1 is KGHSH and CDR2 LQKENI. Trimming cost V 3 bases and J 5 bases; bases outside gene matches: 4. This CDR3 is CASSPGTAYQPQHF. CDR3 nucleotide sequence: TGTGCCAGCTCACCCGGGACAGCTTATCAGCCCCAGCATTTT.

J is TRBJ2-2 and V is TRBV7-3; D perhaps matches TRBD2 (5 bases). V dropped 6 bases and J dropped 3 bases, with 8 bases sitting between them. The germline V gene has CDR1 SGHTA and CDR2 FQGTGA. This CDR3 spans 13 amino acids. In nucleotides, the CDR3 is TGTGCCAGCAGTCAGAGGGACACCGGGGAGCTGTTTTTT. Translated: CASSQRDTGELFF.

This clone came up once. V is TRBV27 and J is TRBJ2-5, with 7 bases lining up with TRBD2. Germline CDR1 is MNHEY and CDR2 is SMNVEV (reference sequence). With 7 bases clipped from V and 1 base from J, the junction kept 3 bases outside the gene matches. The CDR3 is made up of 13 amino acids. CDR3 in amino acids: CASIGRTQETQYF. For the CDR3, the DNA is TGTGCCAGCATCGGGAGGACCCAAGAGACCCAGTACTTC.

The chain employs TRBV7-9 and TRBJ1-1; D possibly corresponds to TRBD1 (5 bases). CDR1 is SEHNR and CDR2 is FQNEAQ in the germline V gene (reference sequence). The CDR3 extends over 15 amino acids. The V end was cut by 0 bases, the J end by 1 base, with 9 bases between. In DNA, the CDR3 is TGTGCCAGCAGCTTAGCGGGGGGTCAGAACACTGAAGCTTTCTTT. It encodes CASSLAGGQNTEAFF.